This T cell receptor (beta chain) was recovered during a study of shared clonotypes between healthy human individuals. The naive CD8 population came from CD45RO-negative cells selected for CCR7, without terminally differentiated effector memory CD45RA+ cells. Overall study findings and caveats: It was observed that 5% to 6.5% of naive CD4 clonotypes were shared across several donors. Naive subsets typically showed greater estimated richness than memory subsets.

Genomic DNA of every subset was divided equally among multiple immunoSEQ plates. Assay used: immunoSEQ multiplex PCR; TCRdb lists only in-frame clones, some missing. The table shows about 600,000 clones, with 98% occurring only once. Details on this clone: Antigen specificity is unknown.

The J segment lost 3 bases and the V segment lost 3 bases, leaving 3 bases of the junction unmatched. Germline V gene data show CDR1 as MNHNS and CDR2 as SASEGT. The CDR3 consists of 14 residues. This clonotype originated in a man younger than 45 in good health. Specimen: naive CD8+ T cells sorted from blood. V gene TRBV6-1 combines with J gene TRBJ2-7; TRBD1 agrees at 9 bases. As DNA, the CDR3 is TGTGCCAGCAGTGATAGACAGGGGGGCTACGAGCAGTACTTC. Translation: CASSDRQGGYEQYF.